One sample yielded the 21 T cell receptor beta chains listed below, sequenced in a study of blood T cell repertoires in COVID-19. Only in-frame clones appear in the TCRdb table, and some are missing; sequencing was by immunoSEQ multiplex PCR. Of around 130,000 clones in the sample, roughly nine tenths were seen once. The sample consisted of peripheral blood. The receptors were sampled from a man over 45 with active COVID-19.

V is TRBV6-1 and J is TRBJ2-3; 13 nucleotides match TRBD2. This CDR3 region has 17 residues. CDR1 and CDR2 from the germline V gene are MNHNS and SASEGT. V shed 4 bases and J 2 bases; nucleotides not matched to a gene: 6. For the CDR3, the DNA is TGTGCCAGCAGTGTCGGACTAGCGGGAGTGTCCACAGATACGCAGTATTTT. This encodes CASSVGLAGVSTDTQYF.

The chain combines TRBV12-3 or TRBV12-4 with TRBJ1-1; D is perhaps TRBD1 (5 bases). Trimming shortened V by 5 bases and J by 11 bases, and 18 bases separated the two germline ends. The CDR3 loop spans 13 amino acids. CDR3 region: CASSRGAQGSAFF. The CDR3 DNA reads TGTGCCAGCAGTCGAGGAGCCCAGGGATCGGCTTTCTTT.

The table lists this clone with a few counts. The chain has TRBV7-9 and TRBJ2-2; D unclear. CDR3 size: 13 residues. Between the trimmed V and J ends, which lost 3 bases and 15 bases, there was a span of 17 bases. From germline, CDR1 is SEHNR and CDR2 FQNEAQ (reference sequence). CDR3: CASSFSSPELMFF. CDR3 nucleotides: TGTGCCAGCAGCTTTTCTTCTCCCGAGCTGATGTTTTTT. Full variable domain (rest looked up from reference TRBV7-9 and TRBJ2-2): DTGVSQNPRHKITKRGQNVTFRCDPISEHNRLYWYRQTLGQGPEFLTYFQNEAQLEKSRLLSDRFSAERPKGSFSTLEIQRTEQGDSAMYLCASSFSSPELMFFGEGSRLTVL.

The chain uses TRBV4-1 and TRBJ2-1, with 13 bases identical to TRBD2. The CDR3 is made up of 16 amino acids. Trimming took 3 bases from V and 4 from J; bases not matched to a gene: 3. Germline V gene lookup returns CDR1 MGHRA and CDR2 YSYEKL. CDR3 protein: CASSHGLAGVYNEQFF. The CDR3 region has the DNA TGCGCCAGCAGCCATGGACTAGCGGGGGTTTACAATGAGCAGTTCTTC.

The chain has TRBV19 and TRBJ2-7, with 14 bases identical to TRBD2. Germline-derived CDR1 and CDR2 are LNHDA and SQIVND (reference sequence). CDR3 length: 17 amino acids. The J segment lost 6 bases and the V segment lost 7 bases, leaving 14 bases of the junction unmatched. The CDR3 loop reads CASTYKPGLAGVSEQYV. In nucleotides, the CDR3 is TGTGCCAGTACCTACAAACCGGGACTAGCGGGAGTGAGCGAGCAGTACGTC.

This chain connects TRBV6-6 to TRBJ1-3; a weak D match, TRBD1 (5 bases). The V gene lost 6 bases and the J gene lost 0 bases, with 12 bases spanning the gap. CDR1 MNHNY and CDR2 SVGAGI come from the germline V gene (reference sequence). This CDR3 region has 15 residues. CDR3 nucleotide sequence: TGTGCCAGCAGGCTGACAGATTTCTCTGGAAACACCATATATTTT. Encoded protein: CASRLTDFSGNTIYF.

The chain couples TRBV5-6 to TRBJ2-1; tentative D call: TRBD2 (6 bases). The CDR3 runs to 14 residues. From germline, CDR1 is SGHDT and CDR2 YYEEEE. Trimming removed 2 bases from V and 5 bases from J, with 11 bases in between. CDR3 DNA sequence: TGTGCCAGCAGCTTTACTAGCCGCAACAATGAGCAGTTCTTC. Translation: CASSFTSRNNEQFF.

This chain links TRBV2 with TRBJ1-2; perhaps TRBD1 as D (6 bases). Germline V lookup: CDR1 SNHLY, CDR2 FYNNEI. The ends were cut back, 6 bases at V and 0 bases at J, with 11 bases in the middle. This CDR3 has 14 amino acids. CDR3 loop: CASRIRTANYGYTF. The CDR3 DNA reads TGTGCCAGCAGAATTAGGACAGCTAACTATGGCTACACCTTC.

The J gene is TRBJ1-2, the V gene TRBV25-1; a possible D gene is TRBD1 (6 bases). Germline values: CDR1 MGHDK, CDR2 SYGVNS. The CDR3 runs 16 residues. The V end was cut by 4 bases, the J end by 7 bases, with 22 bases between. CDR3 nucleotide sequence: TGTGCCAGCAGTGCCAAAGAAACAGGGACTATGGCTGGCTACACCTTC. It is translated as CASSAKETGTMAGYTF.

This clone was seen just once. The V call is TRBV27, the J call TRBJ2-7; D possibly corresponds to TRBD1 (5 bases). The germline gives CDR1 MNHEY, CDR2 SMNVEV (reference sequence). The CDR3 length is 14 residues. V lost 2 bases to trimming and J lost 1 base, with 9 bases between them. The CDR3 spells CASSLVGQSYEQYF. The CDR3 nucleotides are TGTGCCAGCAGTTTAGTGGGGCAGTCCTACGAGCAGTACTTC.

In this sample, this clone turned up a few times. The rearrangement uses TRBV5-1 and TRBJ2-5; 8 positions agree with TRBD2. The germline CDR1 and CDR2 sequences are SGHRS and YFSETQ. The CDR3 is made up of 14 amino acids. The V and J ends lost 0 bases and 3 bases, in that order; junction bases with no gene match: 1. DNA for the CDR3: TGCGCCAGCAGCTTGGGACTAGCGAAAGAGACCCAGTACTTC. It codes for CASSLGLAKETQYF.

The J gene is TRBJ1-1, the V gene TRBV29-1, with D possibly matching TRBD1 (5 bases). Trimming shortened V by 6 bases and J by 4 bases, and 21 bases separated the two germline ends. Germline CDR1 and CDR2: SQVTM and ANQGSEA. The CDR3 is made up of 15 amino acids. The CDR3 bases are TGCAGCGTCCGGGGGTCTCCCAGTACTATCACTGAAGCTTTCTTT. As protein: CSVRGSPSTITEAFF.

The V gene is TRBV6-5, the J gene TRBJ1-2, with 9 bases aligning to TRBD1. Germline V gene lookup returns CDR1 MNHEY and CDR2 SVGAGI. The ends lost 4 bases at V and 8 bases at J; junction bases unmatched: 5. The CDR3 consists of 13 residues. CDR3 sequence (DNA): TGTGCCAGCAGTTGGGACAGGGTGGGAGGCTACACCTTC. It encodes CASSWDRVGGYTF.

The sample holds one count of this clone. The chain employs TRBV11-3 and TRBJ2-3, with D possibly TRBD2 on 6 matching bases. CDR3 length equals 16 residues. Germline-derived CDR1 and CDR2 are SGHNT and YENEEA. V dropped 5 bases and J dropped 4 bases, with 19 bases sitting between them. The CDR3 coding sequence is TGTGCCAGCAGCCCCCAGGCCTCGGGAGCGGCAGATACGCAGTATTTT. It translates to CASSPQASGAADTQYF. The entire variable domain, with the rest obtained from reference TRBV11-3 and TRBJ2-3, is as follows: EAGVVQSPRYKIIEKKQPVAFWCNPISGHNTLYWYLQNLGQGPELLIRYENEEAVDDSQLPKDRFSAERLKGVDSTLKIQPAELGDSAVYLCASSPQASGAADTQYFGPGTRLTVL.

The CDR3 bases are TGTGCCAGTAGTATCTCGCCGGGACAGGGAGACTATGGCTACACCTTC. Protein: CASSISPGQGDYGYTF. The chain combines TRBV19 with TRBJ1-2, with 9 bases lining up with TRBD1. With 3 bases clipped from V and 3 bases from J, the junction kept 8 bases outside the gene matches. The CDR3 extends over 16 amino acids. Per the germline V gene, CDR1 is LNHDA and CDR2 is SQIVND (reference sequence).

The chain combines TRBV10-3 with TRBJ1-3; TRBD1 is a possible D gene (5 bases). Per the germline V gene, CDR1 is ENHRY and CDR2 is SYGVKD. Trimming shortened V by 10 bases and J by 0 bases, and 10 bases separated the two germline ends. The length of the CDR3 is 13 residues. The CDR3 DNA reads as TGTGCCACCTACAGGAGCTCTGGAAACACCATATATTTT. This encodes CATYRSSGNTIYF.

This clone was seen a single time. The gene calls are TRBV18 and TRBJ1-5; 8 bases map to TRBD1. CDR1 KGHSH and CDR2 LQKENI come from the germline V gene. This CDR3 is 14 amino acids long. J was trimmed by 5 bases and V by 4 bases; bases with no gene match: 4. The DNA for the CDR3 is TGTGCCAGCTCACGGGACAGGAACGATCAGCCCCAGCATTTT. Amino acids: CASSRDRNDQPQHF.

V gene TRBV15 combines with J gene TRBJ2-2; TRBD2 might be the D (6 bases). Trimming cost V 4 bases and J 4 bases, with 13 bases left between them. The CDR3 sequence is 15 residues long. CDR1 LNHNV and CDR2 YYDKDF come from the germline V gene (reference sequence). The CDR3 loop reads CATSNRELGTGELFF. In nucleotides, the CDR3 is TGTGCCACCAGCAACCGGGAGCTCGGCACCGGGGAGCTGTTTTTT.

This CDR3 reads CASRGGIEGYGYTF. For the CDR3, the DNA is TGTGCCAGCAGGGGAGGGATTGAAGGCTATGGCTACACCTTC. The J gene is TRBJ1-2, the V gene TRBV2; D gene ambiguous. Germline-derived CDR1 and CDR2 are SNHLY and FYNNEI. Trimming cost V 6 bases and J 4 bases, with 15 bases left between them. The CDR3 runs to 14 residues.

The chain recombines TRBV28 with TRBJ1-1; TRBD1 matches at 9 bases. J lost 8 bases, V lost 4 bases, and 8 bases had no gene match. The CDR3 is made up of 14 amino acids. Germline CDR1 reads MDHEN; CDR2 reads SYDVKM. The CDR3 DNA follows: TGTGCCAGCAGTTCCTCGGGACAGGGTGACGAAGCTTTCTTT. It specifies CASSSSGQGDEAFF.

This chain connects TRBV5-1 to TRBJ2-2; maybe TRBD2 (5 bases). In germline, CDR1 is SGHRS, CDR2 YFSETQ. V was shortened by 10 bases and J by 0 bases, with 10 bases between the two germline ends. This CDR3 contains 13 residues. The CDR3 here is CASDGTNTGELFF. DNA for the CDR3: TGCGCCTCGGACGGGACGAACACCGGGGAGCTGTTTTTT.